The present entry profiles one T cell receptor beta chain with its context. Its cognate antigen is unknown. As originally analysed: After removing out-of-frame reads, around 2.2 million distinct TCRbeta sequences remained. TCRdb's copy holds only in-frame clones and misses some; the assay was immunoSEQ multiplex PCR. V and J calls and clone size come straight from that table; D and trimming were deduced from the DNA. The sample records tens of thousands of clones, 60% to 85% being singletons. These data originate in a study of memory CD4+ T cells and cytomegalovirus serostatus. Study information: Donors were healthy Belgian adults, several CMV seropositive and 20 to 25 seronegative. Study conclusions and caveats: CMV serostatus prediction reached median AUC around 0.94, or 0.89 with US-trained model. Each of 65 to 70 CMV-associated TCRbeta sequences occurred in one to five individuals.

The sort gate was single viable CD3+CD4+CD8-CD45RO+ cells for memory CD4+ T cells. The sample taken for sequencing was memory CD4+ T cells from blood. The receptor was derived from an adult in good health and CMV-seropositive.

This CDR3 is CASSLVSGADYQETQYF. Written as DNA, the CDR3 is TGTGCCAGCAGCTTGGTTAGTGGGGCAGACTACCAAGAGACCCAGTACTTC. The gene calls are TRBV5-8 and TRBJ2-5; TRBD1 might be the D (5 bases). V shed 0 bases and J shed 0 bases, with 15 bases lying between them. CDR3 size: 17 residues. Germline values: CDR1 SGHTS, CDR2 YDEGEE.